This T cell receptor (beta chain) originates from a study of cytomegalovirus exposure and HLA in healthy donors. Study results and caveats: Reports indicate that TCR beta sequences accurately predicted the HLA-A and HLA-B alleles of most subjects. Across donors, presence/absence analyses took sequencing depth to be roughly uniform. Sequencing artifact likely explains a cluster of highly shared sequence variants.

Regarding this clone: Antigen specificity is unknown.

V was cut by 3 bases and J by 4 bases, with 16 bases left in between. The CDR3 consists of 15 residues. Germline V gene data show CDR1 as SGHRS and CDR2 as YFSETQ. PCR primers comprised 60 Vbeta and 13 Jbeta primers. TCRdb keeps only in-frame clones here, not all; method: immunoSEQ multiplex PCR. The table lists around 130,000 clones, 6.5% to 9.5% of them singletons. Sampled while nominally healthy, donors likely had unrecorded immune exposures. The chain combines TRBV5-1 with TRBJ1-1; D is ambiguous. Specimen: PBMCs. This clonotype was sampled from a woman in her thirties or forties in good health and CMV-seropositive. The CDR3 coding sequence is TGCGCCAGCAGCTCCAGCCCCGGGGTGCTCACTGAAGCTTTCTTT. Residues: CASSSSPGVLTEAFF.